The 14 T cell receptor beta chains below all came from one sample that was sequenced in a study of blood T cell repertoires in COVID-19. Libraries were prepared by immunoSEQ multiplex PCR; TCRdb keeps only in-frame clonotypes and omits some of them. The sample records 30,000 to 35,000 clones, 70% to 90% being singletons. Source material: peripheral blood. Receptors originate from a man in his sixties or seventies with acute or convalescent COVID-19.

This rearrangement joins TRBV27 to TRBJ1-2; 12 bases match TRBD1. There are 14 residues in the CDR3. Germline CDR1 and CDR2: MNHEY and SMNVEV (reference sequence). The V gene end was trimmed by 5 bases and the J gene end by 8 bases; junction bases not matched to a gene: 6. The CDR3 bases are TGTGCCAGCAGTCCGGGACAGGGGGCGCGAGGCTACACCTTC. Protein product: CASSPGQGARGYTF.

The chain joins TRBV7-2 to TRBJ2-7; perhaps TRBD2 as D (6 bases). The germline V and J ends were trimmed by 1 base and 6 bases, with 16 bases remaining between them. This CDR3 is 15 amino acids long. Germline V CDR1 and CDR2: SGHTA, FQGNSA. The CDR3, as DNA: TGTGCCAGCAGCTTAGGGAGGAGACTCGGGGGCGAGCAGTACTTC. It translates to CASSLGRRLGGEQYF.

The CDR3 DNA sequence: TGTGCCAGCAGTAACATTGGGGCAGGGCTCTATGGCTACACCTTC. Translating it yields CASSNIGAGLYGYTF. The chain joins TRBV2 to TRBJ1-2; D possibly corresponds to TRBD1 (5 bases). This CDR3 has 15 residues. Germline-derived CDR1 and CDR2 are SNHLY and FYNNEI. Trimming shortened V by 5 bases and J by 4 bases, and 17 bases separated the two germline ends.

The chain recombines TRBV30 with TRBJ1-5, with TRBD1 identical over 7 bases. Germline V gives CDR1 GTSNPN, CDR2 SVGIG (reference sequence). With 1 base clipped from V and 0 bases from J, the junction kept 6 bases outside the gene matches. The CDR3 loop spans 16 amino acids. The chain's CDR3 is CAWSEYAGGSNQPQHF. In DNA form, the CDR3 reads TGTGCCTGGAGTGAGTACGCAGGGGGTAGCAATCAGCCCCAGCATTTT.

The chain links TRBV5-4 to TRBJ2-2; 10 nucleotides align to TRBD2. Germline trimming cut 5 bases from V and 5 bases from J; bases unmatched to any gene: 12. The CDR3 covers 17 residues. Germline V gives CDR1 SGHNT, CDR2 YYREEE (reference sequence). CDR3: CASRAGTSAIGTGELFF. CDR3 nucleotide sequence: TGTGCCAGCAGAGCCGGGACTAGCGCCATAGGAACCGGGGAGCTGTTTTTT.

This sequence joins TRBV27 and TRBJ2-3; the D gene is possibly TRBD2 (5 bases). V shed 6 bases and J shed 0 bases, with 7 bases lying between them. Germline V gives CDR1 MNHEY, CDR2 SMNVEV (reference sequence). This CDR3 has 13 amino acids. The CDR3 is CASRGSSTDTQYF. In DNA form, the CDR3 reads TGTGCCAGCAGAGGGAGTAGCACAGATACGCAGTATTTT.

The chain employs TRBV7-9 and TRBJ2-1; a weak D match, TRBD2 (6 bases). Trimming stripped 5 bases from V and 3 bases from J, with 14 bases between. Germline CDR1 is SEHNR and CDR2 is FQNEAQ (reference sequence). This CDR3 contains 15 residues. This chain's CDR3 is CASSPPRGIYNEQFF. CDR3 nucleotides: TGTGCCAGCAGCCCTCCTCGGGGGATCTACAATGAGCAGTTCTTC.

This clone appeared a single time. The rearrangement uses TRBV7-2 and TRBJ1-4; TRBD1 matches 7 bases. The CDR3 has 14 amino acids. After removal of 2 bases from V and 5 bases from J, the junction contained 2 bases not matched to a gene. Per the germline V gene, CDR1 is SGHTA and CDR2 is FQGNSA. CDR3 in DNA: TGTGCCAGCAGCTTACAGGGGGAGAATGAAAAACTGTTTTTT. Its protein product is CASSLQGENEKLFF.

V gene TRBV6-5 combines with J gene TRBJ2-1, with a tentative D call TRBD1 (7 bases). CDR1 is MNHEY and CDR2 is SVGAGI in the germline V gene. V lost 4 bases, J lost 2 bases, and 12 bases lay in between. The CDR3 consists of 15 residues. The CDR3 sequence is CASSSQGGPYNEQFF. CDR3 DNA sequence: TGTGCCAGCAGTTCCCAGGGGGGCCCCTACAATGAGCAGTTCTTC.

This clone was detected only a few times. V usage is TRBV5-4 and J usage is TRBJ2-7; maybe TRBD2 (6 bases). Germline V CDR1 and CDR2: SGHNT, YYREEE (reference sequence). Trimming removed 9 bases from V and 13 bases from J, with 26 bases in between. This CDR3 spans 13 amino acids. The CDR3 coding sequence is TGTGCCACCCATAGTAGCGGAGCCCCTGACCGTTACTTC. It specifies CATHSSGAPDRYF.

The rearrangement uses TRBV7-8 and TRBJ2-2, with a possible D match to TRBD1 (6 bases). CDR3 length: 15 residues. The V gene lost 8 bases and the J gene lost 5 bases, with 18 bases spanning the gap. The germline V gene has CDR1 SGHVS and CDR2 FQNEAQ. CDR3 sequence reads: CASEMTTGLTGELFF. CDR3 in DNA: TGTGCCAGCGAGATGACCACAGGGTTAACCGGGGAGCTGTTTTTT.

This chain's CDR3 is CASSWVSSTQYF. As DNA, the CDR3 is TGTGCCAGCAGCTGGGTCTCTAGTACGCAGTATTTT. The chain links TRBV5-6 to TRBJ2-3; D is unresolved. This CDR3 has 12 amino acids. Germline assignment: CDR1 SGHDT and CDR2 YYEEEE. The germline V and J ends were trimmed by 3 bases and 8 bases, with 10 bases remaining between them.

This rearrangement joins TRBV7-2 to TRBJ1-2; D ambiguous. V lost 0 bases, J lost 4 bases, and 12 bases lay in between. CDR1 and CDR2 from the germline V gene are SGHTA and FQGNSA. The CDR3 is 15 amino acids. CDR3 DNA sequence: TGTGCCAGCAGCTTAGCTAGTCCTCGTACCTATGGCTACACCTTC. Encoded protein: CASSLASPRTYGYTF.

This chain links TRBV24-1 with TRBJ2-3, with D possibly TRBD1 on 5 matching bases. The CDR3 loop spans 13 amino acids. V dropped 4 bases and J dropped 4 bases, with 8 bases sitting between them. CDR1 is KGHDR and CDR2 is SFDVKD in the germline V gene. The CDR3: CATSDAGPDTQYF. CDR3 DNA sequence: TGTGCCACCAGTGACGCAGGGCCAGATACGCAGTATTTT.